The rows below give T cell receptor beta chains drawn from one sample of a study of shared clonotypes between healthy human individuals. TCRdb's copy holds only in-frame clones and misses some; the assay was immunoSEQ multiplex PCR. The sample lists about 1,900,000 clones; about 94% were seen once. Sequencing used naive CD8+ T cells sorted from blood. The source of these receptors is a man between 18 and 29 years old in good health. Each CDR3 is given with its conserved first and last residue. D genes are given only for firm matches. Some rows mark clone size as missing; the rest say once, few, many or name a class of expanded clone.

TRBV30	TRBJ1-2	.	.	CAWSVDAYGYTF
TRBV27	TRBJ1-1	.	TRBD1	CASSKGDRRDAFF
TRBV2	TRBJ2-7	.	.	CASRQGSSYEQYF
TRBV6-5	TRBJ2-7	.	TRBD2	CASSQGLGAYEQYF
TRBV9	TRBJ2-3	once	TRBD2	CASSVALAGTSTDTQYF
TRBV7-9	TRBJ2-5	.	.	CASSLLAVQETQYF
TRBV19	TRBJ1-1	.	.	CASSIGFTEAFF
TRBV7-9	TRBJ2-2	.	.	CASTYTTGNTGELFF
TRBV4-3	TRBJ2-7	.	TRBD1	CASSQETGGGYEQYF
TRBV29-1	TRBJ2-7	.	TRBD1	CSVEEGTGLEQYF
TRBV4-3	TRBJ1-5	.	.	CASSQGTGVNQPQHF
TRBV5-1	TRBJ2-1	.	TRBD2	CASGLTGTSGTNSYNEQFF
TRBV7-6	TRBJ2-7	once	.	CASSLAGGSEQYF
TRBV4-1	TRBJ2-7	.	TRBD2	CASSAEASGDDAYEQYF
TRBV5-6	TRBJ1-2	.	.	CASSGGQYNGYTF
TRBV27	TRBJ1-6	.	.	CASSAIAFGGFSPLHF
TRBV6-1	TRBJ1-1	once	.	CASPRFPMNTEAFF
TRBV19	TRBJ2-7	.	.	CASGPAIEQYF
TRBV4-2	TRBJ2-2	.	TRBD2	CASSLYPGLADSNTGELFF
TRBV29-1	TRBJ2-7	.	TRBD1	CSVEGTTGGDSYEQYF
TRBV4-1	TRBJ2-7	.	TRBD1	CASSLADGTVYEQYF
TRBV27	TRBJ2-1	.	TRBD2	CASRLAGGNEQFF
TRBV7-9	TRBJ2-7	.	.	CASSLALGGDEQYF
TRBV28	TRBJ1-4	.	.	CASRLGGMGEKLFF
TRBV30	TRBJ1-2	once	TRBD1	CAWSPVAQGVYGYTF
TRBV7-3	TRBJ2-2	.	.	CASKLALGLFF
TRBV5-4	TRBJ2-7	.	TRBD1	CASSLGSGGYEQYF
TRBV2	TRBJ2-2	.	.	CASIPGTYTGELFF
TRBV10-1	TRBJ2-1	.	TRBD2	CASSESLAGGPREQFF
TRBV5-1	TRBJ2-7	.	.	CASSLGSGDYEQYF
TRBV6-5	TRBJ1-6	.	.	CASSYSPESIFTLHF
TRBV4-3	TRBJ1-1	.	.	CASSQDWVGGSTEAFF
TRBV29-1	TRBJ2-3	.	.	CSVNSRAELSTDTQYF
TRBV27	TRBJ1-5	.	.	CASSFYYSNQPQHF
TRBV7-9	TRBJ2-5	.	.	CASSPLEGPPETQYF
TRBV9	TRBJ2-2	.	.	CASSVTGVLTSGELFF
TRBV19	TRBJ1-2	.	.	CAIHWAYGYTF
TRBV4-3	TRBJ1-3	.	.	CASSQEAGTAWSGNTIYF
TRBV30	TRBJ2-7	.	.	CAWSVDTGIYEQYF
TRBV30	TRBJ1-5	.	.	CAWSVGVGNQPQHF